This passage covers 30 T cell receptor beta chains from one sample sequenced in a study of T cell responses to AZD1222 COVID-19 vaccine. Profiling relied on immunoSEQ multiplex PCR, and the TCRdb table lists in-frame clones only, not all of them. This table holds over 100,000 clones, roughly nine tenths found once. Sequenced material: peripheral blood, taken on day 0 of AZD1222 vaccination. The origin of the receptors is an adult in good health.

This clone was observed once. This chain connects TRBV29-1 to TRBJ2-1; weak D call: TRBD2 (5 bases). Trimming stripped 4 bases from V and 5 bases from J, with 9 bases between. Germline loops: CDR1 SQVTM, CDR2 ANQGSEA. The CDR3 spans 12 residues. In DNA, the CDR3 is TGCAGCGTTGTGCCGGGGAACAATGAGCAGTTCTTC. It translates to CSVVPGNNEQFF.

CDR3 in DNA: TGTGCCAGCACCCCGGGGGGCGGGAACCAAGAGACCCAGTACTTC. It is translated as CASTPGGGNQETQYF. This chain connects TRBV7-6 to TRBJ2-5; TRBD2 is a possible D gene (7 bases). CDR3 length equals 15 residues. Germline CDR1 reads SGHVS; CDR2 reads FNYEAQ. Deletions cut 7 bases from V and 0 bases from J, with 15 bases between. Full variable domain (remainder filled in from reference TRBV7-6 and TRBJ2-5): GAGVSQSPRYKVTKRGQDVALRCDPISGHVSLYWYRQALGQGPEFLTYFNYEAQQDKSGLPNDRFSAERPEGSISTLTIQRTEQRDSAMYRCASTPGGGNQETQYFGPGTRLLVL.

The chain has TRBV9 and TRBJ1-4; possibly TRBD1 for D (5 bases). The CDR3 has 16 residues. Germline V lookup: CDR1 SGDLS, CDR2 YYNGEE. Trimming stripped 3 bases from V and 0 bases from J, with 12 bases between. CDR3 DNA sequence: TGTGCCAGCAGCGATCCCCCGGGGGCAACTAATGAAAAACTGTTTTTT. It encodes CASSDPPGATNEKLFF.

The CDR3 sequence: CASSVRQGPETQYF. CDR3 nucleotides: TGTGCCAGCAGCGTACGACAGGGACCAGAGACCCAGTACTTC. The chain carries TRBV11-2 and TRBJ2-5; 7 bases line up with TRBD1. The CDR3 is 14 amino acids. Unmatched junction bases numbered 7, after V lost 5 bases and J lost 4 bases. Germline values: CDR1 SGHAT, CDR2 FQNNGV.

V gene TRBV6-4 combines with J gene TRBJ2-7, with D uncertain. The germline V gene has CDR1 MRHNA and CDR2 SNTAGT. Trimming left V 7 bases short and J 2 bases short, with 12 bases between. The CDR3 is 13 amino acids. The DNA for the CDR3 is TGTGCCAGCACCCTAATTCGGACCTACGAGCAGTACTTC. It codes for CASTLIRTYEQYF.

The rearrangement links TRBV29-1 to TRBJ1-2, with 8 positions matching TRBD1. There are 13 residues in the CDR3. The V gene's germline CDR1 is SQVTM and CDR2 ANQGSEA. As DNA, the CDR3 is TGCATCGTAACCCAGGGGGCGAACTATGGCTACACCTTC. As protein: CIVTQGANYGYTF. Full variable domain (rest looked up from reference TRBV29-1 and TRBJ1-2): SAVISQKPSRDICQRGTSLTIQCQVDSQVTMMFWYRQQPGQSLTLIATANQGSEATYESGFVIDKFPISRPNLTFSTLTVSNMSPEDSSIYLCIVTQGANYGYTFGSGTRLTVV.

This clone was picked up one time. The V call is TRBV7-2, the J call TRBJ2-2; 9 bases match TRBD1. The CDR3 contains 17 residues. Germline-derived CDR1 and CDR2 are SGHTA and FQGNSA. The ends lost 5 bases at V and 5 bases at J; junction bases unmatched: 12. In nucleotides, the CDR3 is TGTGCCAGCAGCCCGCAAGGGACAGGGATCGTGACCGGGGAGCTGTTTTTT. Its protein is CASSPQGTGIVTGELFF.

The rearrangement joins TRBV20-1 to TRBJ1-1; TRBD1 matches at 8 bases. Germline loops: CDR1 DFQATT, CDR2 SNEGSKA (reference sequence). This CDR3 is built from 11 residues. J was trimmed by 8 bases and V by 5 bases; bases with no gene match: 4. DNA for the CDR3: TGCAGTGCTGAAGGGGACAGGGAAGCTTTCTTT. Residues: CSAEGDREAFF.

The V call is TRBV18, the J call TRBJ1-1; D gene unclear. Trimming removed 6 bases from V and 0 bases from J, with 11 bases in between. Per the germline V gene, CDR1 is KGHSH and CDR2 is LQKENI. The CDR3 loop spans 14 amino acids. Here the CDR3 reads CASSIGEVNTEAFF. In DNA, the CDR3 is TGTGCCAGCTCGATTGGCGAAGTGAACACTGAAGCTTTCTTT.

The chain carries TRBV11-3 and TRBJ2-7; D gene unclear. V was trimmed by 5 bases and J by 1 base, leaving 12 bases between them. Germline lookup yields CDR1 SGHNT and CDR2 YENEEA. The CDR3 covers 14 residues. Here the CDR3 reads CASSPFGQSYEQYF. The CDR3 DNA is TGTGCCAGCAGCCCATTCGGGCAGTCCTACGAGCAGTACTTC. The full variable domain, in which reference TRBV11-3 and TRBJ2-7 provide the parts outside the CDR3, is EAGVVQSPRYKIIEKKQPVAFWCNPISGHNTLYWYLQNLGQGPELLIRYENEEAVDDSQLPKDRFSAERLKGVDSTLKIQPAELGDSAVYLCASSPFGQSYEQYFGPGTRLTVT.

The V call is TRBV15, the J call TRBJ2-2; D may be TRBD2 (5 bases). The CDR3 covers 16 residues. V lost 0 bases, J lost 2 bases, and 10 bases lay in between. Germline V gives CDR1 LNHNV, CDR2 YYDKDF (reference sequence). CDR3 nucleotide sequence: TGTGCCACCAGCAGAGATGCGGGCAGTAACACCGGGGAGCTGTTTTTT. Translated, it gives CATSRDAGSNTGELFF.

This clone was seen a single time. The chain carries TRBV12-3 or TRBV12-4 and TRBJ2-2; D not certain. V lost 8 bases, J lost 8 bases, and 12 bases lay in between. The length of the CDR3 is 12 residues. The CDR3 here is CASCGESGELFF. CDR3 in DNA: TGTGCCAGCTGTGGCGAGAGTGGGGAGCTGTTTTTT.

The chain employs TRBV3-1 (or the pseudogene TRBV3-2) and TRBJ1-5; D is undetermined. The CDR3 spans 13 residues. The V gene lost 1 base and the J gene lost 5 bases, with 6 bases spanning the gap. Per germline, CDR1 LGHDT and CDR2 YNNKEL (reference sequence). CDR3 in DNA: TGTGCCAGCAGCCAAGCGGGTTATCAGCCCCAGCATTTT. This gives the protein CASSQAGYQPQHF.

The chain employs TRBV19 and TRBJ2-2; perhaps TRBD1 as D (6 bases). From germline, CDR1 is LNHDA and CDR2 SQIVND (reference sequence). This CDR3 spans 11 amino acids. V lost 11 bases and J lost 5, with 9 bases in between. The CDR3 sequence is CACQGTGELFF. CDR3 DNA: TGTGCCTGCCAGGGGACCGGGGAGCTGTTTTTT.

The chain recombines TRBV7-2 with TRBJ1-3; a weak D match, TRBD1 (5 bases). The CDR3 is 19 residues long. Trimming left V 3 bases short and J 2 bases short, with 23 bases between. Germline loops: CDR1 SGHTA, CDR2 FQGNSA. CDR3 residues: CASSFGPPASRVTGNTIYF. In nucleotides, the CDR3 is TGTGCCAGCAGCTTTGGCCCACCGGCCTCCAGGGTGACTGGAAACACCATATATTTT.

CDR3 residues: CASSPIQGARTEAFF. In DNA, the CDR3 is TGTGCCAGCAGCCCTATTCAGGGGGCGCGCACTGAAGCTTTCTTT. The V call is TRBV5-4, the J call TRBJ1-1; TRBD1 agrees at 8 bases. Germline V lookup: CDR1 SGHNT, CDR2 YYREEE (reference sequence). V dropped 4 bases and J dropped 4; count of bases not matched to a gene: 9. CDR3 size: 15 residues.

The CDR3 coding sequence is TGTGCCAGCAGCTGGGACAGGGGTAGCCTCACTGAAGCTTTCTTT. Residues: CASSWDRGSLTEAFF. This chain links TRBV5-4 with TRBJ1-1; TRBD1 aligns across 10 bases. Germline V gene sequence: CDR1 SGHNT, CDR2 YYREEE (reference sequence). This CDR3 is 15 amino acids long. V gave up 3 bases and J gave up 4 bases; unmatched junction bases: 6.

V gene TRBV1 combines with J gene TRBJ2-2; the table assigns TRBD2, which was not confirmed against the DNA. TRBV1 corresponds to a pseudogene. CDR3 length: 15 amino acids. The CDR3 DNA is TGCACCAGCAGCCAAGACTCGGGGTGGACCGGGGAGCTGTTTTTT. It specifies CTSSQDSGWTGELFF.

Only a few counts were recorded for this clone. V usage is TRBV5-6 and J usage is TRBJ2-7; the match to TRBD1 covers 8 bases. CDR1 is SGHDT, CDR2 YYEEEE, per germline. The V segment lost 4 bases and the J segment 7 bases; nucleotides outside the gene matches: 7. This CDR3 comprises 13 residues. The CDR3 spells CASSIGQGREQYF. For the CDR3, the DNA is TGTGCCAGCAGCATAGGACAGGGAAGGGAGCAGTACTTC.

The gene calls are TRBV6-5 and TRBJ1-1, with D perhaps TRBD1 (5 bases). The CDR3 has 14 amino acids. The germline V and J ends were trimmed by 1 base and 3 bases, with 9 bases remaining between them. CDR1 is MNHEY and CDR2 is SVGAGI in the germline V gene. The CDR3 sequence: CASSYYGTYTEAFF. CDR3 DNA sequence: TGTGCCAGCAGTTACTACGGGACTTACACTGAAGCTTTCTTT.

The chain carries TRBV4-1 and TRBJ1-3; D is unresolved. V lost 1 base and J 5 bases, leaving 0 bases between the germline ends. In germline, CDR1 is MGHRA, CDR2 YSYEKL. The CDR3 is made up of 11 amino acids. In DNA, the CDR3 is TGCGCCAGCAGCCAAGGAAACACCATATATTTT. Its translation: CASSQGNTIYF.

The V and J genes are TRBV10-3 and TRBJ1-4; no clear D. V lost 6 bases, J lost 6 bases, and 11 bases lay in between. The CDR3 is 13 amino acids. Germline loops: CDR1 ENHRY, CDR2 SYGVKD. CDR3 region: CAISVGGDEKLFF. As DNA, the CDR3 is TGTGCCATCAGCGTCGGAGGTGATGAAAAACTGTTTTTT.

The chain combines TRBV9 with TRBJ2-1, with a tentative D call TRBD2 (6 bases). CDR1 SGDLS and CDR2 YYNGEE come from the germline V gene. The CDR3 is 11 amino acids. V was cut by 3 bases and J by 9 bases, with 7 bases left in between. The CDR3 sequence: CASSDSGEQFF. CDR3 nucleotide sequence: TGTGCCAGCAGCGATAGCGGTGAGCAGTTCTTC.

V gene TRBV27 combines with J gene TRBJ1-2, with D possibly matching TRBD1 (5 bases). CDR1 MNHEY and CDR2 SMNVEV come from the germline V gene (reference sequence). The germline V and J ends were trimmed by 6 bases and 3 bases, with 17 bases remaining between them. The CDR3 runs 15 residues. The CDR3 sequence: CASSSSRGAHYGYTF. The CDR3 DNA follows: TGTGCCAGCAGCTCGTCGAGGGGCGCCCACTATGGCTACACCTTC.

This clone appeared a single time. This rearrangement joins TRBV5-1 to TRBJ2-5, with TRBD1 as a possible D gene (5 bases). Germline CDR1 reads SGHRS; CDR2 reads YFSETQ. The CDR3 is made up of 14 amino acids. V lost 2 bases and J 2 bases, leaving 10 bases between the germline ends. The CDR3 DNA reads TGCGCCAGCAGCTTCCTGGACACACAAGAGACCCAGTACTTC. Protein: CASSFLDTQETQYF.

The V gene is TRBV30, the J gene TRBJ1-2, with D uncertain. The CDR3 has 10 residues. CDR1 is GTSNPN and CDR2 is SVGIG in the germline V gene (reference sequence). Trimming removed 4 bases from V and 3 bases from J, with 3 bases in between. The CDR3 is CAWIDYGYTF. In nucleotides, the CDR3 is TGTGCCTGGATCGACTATGGCTACACCTTC.

J is TRBJ1-1 and V is TRBV5-5; TRBD1 agrees at 7 bases. The V gene's germline CDR1 is SGHKS and CDR2 YYEKEE (reference sequence). V gave up 4 bases and J gave up 5 bases; unmatched junction bases: 14. This CDR3 has 16 amino acids. CDR3 residues: CASSPNKQGPLTEAFF. CDR3 nucleotides: TGTGCCAGCAGCCCTAACAAACAGGGGCCCTTAACTGAAGCTTTCTTT.

This clone appeared a single time. This chain uses TRBV2 with TRBJ1-1; TRBD1 agrees at 8 bases. The CDR3 is 16 amino acids. The germline V gene has CDR1 SNHLY and CDR2 FYNNEI. Trimming took 3 bases from V and 7 from J; bases not matched to a gene: 13. The CDR3 DNA follows: TGTGCCAGCAGTGAGATCGGGACAGGTGACAGGGGTGAAGCTTTCTTT. Its translation is CASSEIGTGDRGEAFF. The complete variable domain, with remaining parts taken from reference TRBV2 and TRBJ1-1, reads EPEVTQTPSHQVTQMGQEVILRCVPISNHLYFYWYRQILGQKVEFLVSFYNNEISEKSEIFDDQFSVERPDGSNFTLKIRSTKLEDSAMYFCASSEIGTGDRGEAFFGQGTRLTVV.

V gene TRBV4-1 combines with J gene TRBJ2-7, with TRBD2 matching 10 bases. From germline, CDR1 is MGHRA and CDR2 YSYEKL. With 4 bases clipped from V and 7 bases from J, the junction kept 4 bases outside the gene matches. CDR3 size: 13 residues. CDR3 coding DNA: TGCGCCAGCAGCCGTATGGGACTAGCGGAGCAGTACTTC. This encodes CASSRMGLAEQYF.

CDR3 sequence: CSVVAGAHGGTEAFF. The CDR3 nucleotides read TGCAGCGTTGTGGCAGGGGCGCACGGCGGCACTGAAGCTTTCTTT. The chain has TRBV29-1 and TRBJ1-1; a weak D match, TRBD1 (6 bases). The germline V and J ends were trimmed by 4 bases and 4 bases, with 19 bases remaining between them. In germline, CDR1 is SQVTM, CDR2 ANQGSEA. The CDR3 consists of 15 residues. The whole variable domain, remainder taken from reference TRBV29-1 and TRBJ1-1, is SAVISQKPSRDICQRGTSLTIQCQVDSQVTMMFWYRQQPGQSLTLIATANQGSEATYESGFVIDKFPISRPNLTFSTLTVSNMSPEDSSIYLCSVVAGAHGGTEAFFGQGTRLTVV.